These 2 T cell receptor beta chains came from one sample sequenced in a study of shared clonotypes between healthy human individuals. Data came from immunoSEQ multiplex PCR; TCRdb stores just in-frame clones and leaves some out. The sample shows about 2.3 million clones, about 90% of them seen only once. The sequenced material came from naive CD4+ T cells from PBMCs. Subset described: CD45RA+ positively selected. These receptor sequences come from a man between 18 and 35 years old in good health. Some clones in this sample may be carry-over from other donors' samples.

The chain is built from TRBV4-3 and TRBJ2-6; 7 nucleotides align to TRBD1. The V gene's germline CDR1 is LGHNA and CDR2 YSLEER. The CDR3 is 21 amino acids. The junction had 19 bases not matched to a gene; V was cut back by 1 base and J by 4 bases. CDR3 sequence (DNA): TGCGCCAGCAGCCAAGTAGTTCCGGGACAGCCACTAGGATGGGGGGCCAACGTCCTGACTTTC. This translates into CASSQVVPGQPLGWGANVLTF.

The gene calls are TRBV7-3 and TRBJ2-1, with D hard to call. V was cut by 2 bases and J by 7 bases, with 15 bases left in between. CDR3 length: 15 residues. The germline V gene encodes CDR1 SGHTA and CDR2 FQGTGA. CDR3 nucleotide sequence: TGTGCCAGCAGCTTACTTCCCTTGGGGTGGAATGAGCAGTTCTTC. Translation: CASSLLPLGWNEQFF.